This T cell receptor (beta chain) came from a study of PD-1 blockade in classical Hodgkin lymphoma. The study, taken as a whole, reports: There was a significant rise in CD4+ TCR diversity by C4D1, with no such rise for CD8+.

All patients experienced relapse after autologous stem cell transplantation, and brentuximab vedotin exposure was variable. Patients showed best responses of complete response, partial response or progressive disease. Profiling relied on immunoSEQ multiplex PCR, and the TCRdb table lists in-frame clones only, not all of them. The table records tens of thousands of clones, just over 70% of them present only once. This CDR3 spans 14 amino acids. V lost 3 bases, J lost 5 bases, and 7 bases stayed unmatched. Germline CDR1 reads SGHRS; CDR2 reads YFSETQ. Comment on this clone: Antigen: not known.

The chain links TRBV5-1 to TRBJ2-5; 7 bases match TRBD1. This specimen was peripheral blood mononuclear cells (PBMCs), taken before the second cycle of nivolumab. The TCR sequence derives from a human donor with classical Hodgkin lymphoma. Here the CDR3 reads CASSWGTALETQYF. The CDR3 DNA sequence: TGCGCCAGCAGCTGGGGGACAGCCCTGGAGACCCAGTACTTC.